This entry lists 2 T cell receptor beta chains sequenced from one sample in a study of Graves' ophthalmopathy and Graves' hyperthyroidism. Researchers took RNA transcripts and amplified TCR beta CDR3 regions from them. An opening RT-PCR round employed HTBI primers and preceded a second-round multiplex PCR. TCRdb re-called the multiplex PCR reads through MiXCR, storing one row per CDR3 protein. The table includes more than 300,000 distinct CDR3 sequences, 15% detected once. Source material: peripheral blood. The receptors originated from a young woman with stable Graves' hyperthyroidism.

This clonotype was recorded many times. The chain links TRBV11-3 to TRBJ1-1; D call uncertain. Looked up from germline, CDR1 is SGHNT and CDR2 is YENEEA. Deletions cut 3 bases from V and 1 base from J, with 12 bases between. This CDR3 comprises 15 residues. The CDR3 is CASSFDRWANTEAFF. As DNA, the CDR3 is TGTGCCAGCAGCTTCGATAGATGGGCGAACACTGAAGCTTTCTTT. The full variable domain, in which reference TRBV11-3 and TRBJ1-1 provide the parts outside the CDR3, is EAGVVQSPRYKIIEKKQPVAFWCNPISGHNTLYWYLQNLGQGPELLIRYENEEAVDDSQLPKDRFSAERLKGVDSTLKIQPAELGDSAVYLCASSFDRWANTEAFFGQGTRLTVV.

The CDR3: CASSFEGRSNQPQHF. In nucleotides, the CDR3 is TGTGCCAGCAGTTTTGAGGGAAGGAGCAATCAGCCCCAGCATTTT. This chain links TRBV12-3 or TRBV12-4 with TRBJ1-5; D is ambiguous. The CDR3 is made up of 15 amino acids. The ends were cut back, 3 bases at V and 1 base at J, with 10 bases in the middle.